A selection of T cell receptor beta chains follows, all from one sample in a study of T cell repertoires in cytomegalovirus infection. MiXCR, applied by TCRdb to the reads, yields one record per CDR3 protein. The sample lists around 530,000 distinct CDR3 sequences; more than 15% were seen once. The sequencing input was CD8+ T cells from PBMCs. The receptors were gathered from a human donor in good health (CMV status not recorded). Some clones in this sample may be carry-over from other donors' samples. CDR3s leave out the opening cysteine and the closing phenylalanine or tryptophan.

v_gene: TRBV11-2; CDR3aa: ASSFPGGPSYNEQF
v_gene: TRBV5-1; CDR3aa: ASSTTSRSSYNEQF
v_gene: TRBV11-2; CDR3aa: ASNQGGRTEAF
v_gene: TRBV7-6; CDR3aa: ASSFDRGHEQY
v_gene: TRBV30; CDR3aa: AWSPGRVGYEQY
v_gene: TRBV7-9; CDR3aa: ASSQTETGNTIY
v_gene: TRBV2; CDR3aa: ASSNRGQERLF
v_gene: TRBV7-9; CDR3aa: ASSSDRGQGLAGGREQF
v_gene: TRBV29-1; CDR3aa: SVEFRGQGKLRGYT
v_gene: TRBV27; CDR3aa: ASSFSSRLARSYEQY
v_gene: TRBV19; CDR3aa: ASTLRIQDTEAF
v_gene: TRBV7-8; CDR3aa: ASSLGTGDGGGEDEQY
v_gene: TRBV3-1; CDR3aa: ASSPGLAGAISSTDTQY
v_gene: TRBV2; CDR3aa: ASKKTGSNQPQH
v_gene: TRBV2; CDR3aa: ATHGGQLIYNEQF
v_gene: TRBV12-3/TRBV12-4; CDR3aa: ASRHREGLETQY
v_gene: TRBV7-9; CDR3aa: ASSPGGGSRGYT
v_gene: TRBV19; CDR3aa: ASSIKRGLGLTGELF
v_gene: TRBV19; CDR3aa: ATLNNRDYEQY
v_gene: TRBV27; CDR3aa: ASSLSFGDRGFGYT
v_gene: TRBV29-1; CDR3aa: SVDRRGGADEQF
v_gene: TRBV7-9; CDR3aa: ASSRLGAKSTDTQY
v_gene: TRBV7-9; CDR3aa: ASSHKYEQF
v_gene: TRBV3-1; CDR3aa: ASSLTPRTGNEKPF
v_gene: TRBV7-9; CDR3aa: ASSLKRDSSYEQY
v_gene: TRBV25-1; CDR3aa: ASTFGNTEAF
v_gene: TRBV7-2; CDR3aa: ASTTALIGAWRNRDTQY
v_gene: TRBV15; CDR3aa: ATSRVGGRSSGNTIY
v_gene: TRBV4-1; CDR3aa: ASSHQQGGNEQF
v_gene: TRBV29-1; CDR3aa: SVDGYYGYT
v_gene: TRBV19; CDR3aa: ASSIDARAGTLSYNEQF
v_gene: TRBV7-2; CDR3aa: ASSLVGGGREQY
v_gene: TRBV27; CDR3aa: ASSPRDNEQF
v_gene: TRBV7-9; CDR3aa: ASSPSSGSAYEQY
v_gene: TRBV10-3; CDR3aa: AIGQSYEQY
v_gene: TRBV15; CDR3aa: ATSMSVGFLTYEQY
v_gene: TRBV4-1; CDR3aa: ASSQVGDTAYEQY
v_gene: TRBV28; CDR3aa: ASNLARGPAETQY
v_gene: TRBV12-3/TRBV12-4; CDR3aa: ASRPGLVETQY
v_gene: TRBV6-1; CDR3aa: ASVGTVDTEAF
v_gene: TRBV6-5; CDR3aa: ASSRLAGGPEDTQY
v_gene: TRBV5-1; CDR3aa: ASSLSLGLAGKLETQY